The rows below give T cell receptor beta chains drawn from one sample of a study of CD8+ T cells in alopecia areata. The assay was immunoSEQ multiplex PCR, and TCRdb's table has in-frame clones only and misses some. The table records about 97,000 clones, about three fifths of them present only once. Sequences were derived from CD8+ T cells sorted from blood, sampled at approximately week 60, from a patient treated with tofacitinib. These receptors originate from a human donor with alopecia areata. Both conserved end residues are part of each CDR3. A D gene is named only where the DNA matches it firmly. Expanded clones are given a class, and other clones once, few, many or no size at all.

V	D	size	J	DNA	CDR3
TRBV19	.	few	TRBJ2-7	TGTGCCAGTAGTATCGGTCAGGGCTACGAGCAGTACTTC	CASSIGQGYEQYF
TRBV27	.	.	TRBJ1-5	TGTGCCAGCAGTTTCATCGGAGGAGGTCAGCCCCAGCATTTT	CASSFIGGGQPQHF
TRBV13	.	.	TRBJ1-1	TGTGCCAGCAGCTTAGTCGCAGGGATGAACACTGAAGCTTTCTTT	CASSLVAGMNTEAFF
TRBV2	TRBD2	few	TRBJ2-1	TGTGCCAGCATGACTAGCGGGGGCCCCTACAATGAGCAGTTCTTC	CASMTSGGPYNEQFF
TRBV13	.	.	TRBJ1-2	TGTGCCAGCAGCGATCCGACGAACGGCTACACCTTC	CASSDPTNGYTF
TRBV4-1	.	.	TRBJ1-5	TGCGCCAGCAGCCATAAATACAGGGTCCATCAGCCCCAGCATTTT	CASSHKYRVHQPQHF
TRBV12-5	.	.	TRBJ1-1	TGTGCTAGTGGTTTGGAGCTCCGACAGGAGGCTTTCTTT	CASGLELRQEAFF
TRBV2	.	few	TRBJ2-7	TGTGCCAGCAGTGAGCCGAGCTCCTACGAGCAGTACTTC	CASSEPSSYEQYF
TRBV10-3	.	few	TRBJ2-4	TGTGCCATCAGTGAACGTGGGCTAGAGCGAGCCAAAAACATTCAGTACTTC	CAISERGLERAKNIQYF
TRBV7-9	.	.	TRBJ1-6	TGTGCCAGCAGCCCCACGGGCCGGAATTCACCCCTCCACTTT	CASSPTGRNSPLHF
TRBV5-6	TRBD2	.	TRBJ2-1	TGTGCCAGCAGCTTAGGGCGGGGGGCCTTCGAGCAGTTCTTC	CASSLGRGAFEQFF
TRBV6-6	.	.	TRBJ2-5	TGTGCCAGCAGCCCCCTCCCCCCGGAGACCCAGTACTTC	CASSPLPPETQYF
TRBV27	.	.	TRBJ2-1	TGTGCCAGCAGTTTTGGTAGCGGCGGATCCATGGGCTACAATGAGCAGTTCTTC	CASSFGSGGSMGYNEQFF
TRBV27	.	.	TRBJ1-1	TGTGCCAGCAGTTCGCGCCAGGATGTTAATGAAGCTTTCTTT	CASSSRQDVNEAFF
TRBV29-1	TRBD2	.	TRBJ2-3	TGCAGCGTTGAAACCCGGAGACTAGCGGGGGACACAGATACGCAGTATTTT	CSVETRRLAGDTDTQYF
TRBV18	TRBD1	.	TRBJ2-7	TGTGCCAGCTCACCCCTCGAGGGACAGGACTACGAGCAGTACTTC	CASSPLEGQDYEQYF
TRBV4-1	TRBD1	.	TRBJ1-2	TGCGCCAGCAGCCGGACCTTGACAGGGGTTAATGGCTACACCTTC	CASSRTLTGVNGYTF
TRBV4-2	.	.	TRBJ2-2	TGTGCCAGCAGCCAAGGGGTCTGGGGTGGGAACACCGGGGAGCTGTTTTTT	CASSQGVWGGNTGELFF
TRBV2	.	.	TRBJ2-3	TGTGCCAGCAGTGAGGCATTAGCAGCGGATACGCAGTATTTT	CASSEALAADTQYF
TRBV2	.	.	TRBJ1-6	TGTGCCAGTCACGGGGCAATTGATTCACCCCTCCACTTT	CASHGAIDSPLHF
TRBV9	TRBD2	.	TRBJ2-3	TGTGCCAGCAGCGTAGGAGGCTCGAGCGGGGCCCGGGGAGATACGCAGTATTTT	CASSVGGSSGARGDTQYF
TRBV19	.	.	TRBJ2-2	TGTGCCAGTAGTATCGGCCCGAAGGCCGGGGAGCTGTTTTTT	CASSIGPKAGELFF
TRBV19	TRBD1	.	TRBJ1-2	TGTGCCAGTAGTCTGACAGGGAACTATGGCTACACCTTC	CASSLTGNYGYTF